These 22 T cell receptor beta chains came from one sample sequenced in a study of OX40 agonist ivuxolimab in advanced cancers. TCRdb keeps only in-frame clones here, not all; method: immunoSEQ multiplex PCR. The table lists under 85,000 clones, 87% of them singletons. The sequencing used CD4+ or CD8+ T cells sorted from blood, collected in a trial of the OX40 agonist ivuxolimab. All receptors derive from an adult with an advanced solid tumor such as melanoma, head and neck, liver or kidney cancer.

The rearrangement joins TRBV5-1 to TRBJ2-2; 9 bases agree with TRBD2. This CDR3 is 15 amino acids long. Germline V gene sequence: CDR1 SGHRS, CDR2 YFSETQ. V shed 0 bases, J shed 7 bases, and the junction held 4 bases outside the gene matches. This chain's CDR3 is CASSLVLAGSGELFF. In nucleotides, the CDR3 is TGCGCCAGCAGCTTGGTCCTAGCGGGAAGCGGGGAGCTGTTTTTT.

Turning to this clone: The same CDR3 arises from other DNA sequences in this sample as well. The rearrangement joins TRBV5-1 to TRBJ1-5; weak D call: TRBD1 (5 bases). The CDR3 is 15 residues long. Trimming stripped 1 base from V and 4 bases from J, with 12 bases between. CDR1 is SGHRS and CDR2 is YFSETQ in the germline V gene. CDR3 sequence: CASSLSGDSNQPQHF. The CDR3 DNA sequence: TGCGCCAGCAGCTTGTCCGGGGACTCTAATCAGCCCCAGCATTTT.

V usage is TRBV2 and J usage is TRBJ1-5; unclear D gene. The CDR3 spans 14 residues. CDR1 is SNHLY and CDR2 is FYNNEI in the germline V gene. The V gene lost 6 bases and the J gene lost 1 base, with 10 bases spanning the gap. The CDR3 bases are TGTGCCAGCAGGTGGGCGGGGAGCAATCAGCCCCAGCATTTT. Protein sequence: CASRWAGSNQPQHF.

This sequence joins TRBV7-8 and TRBJ2-7; TRBD1 aligns across 9 bases. Germline values: CDR1 SGHVS, CDR2 FQNEAQ. The CDR3 contains 16 residues. The junction had 6 bases not matched to a gene; V was cut back by 3 bases and J by 0 bases. In DNA form, the CDR3 reads TGTGCCAGCAGCTTTAGGGACAGGGTGAGCTCCTACGAGCAGTACTTC. Translating it yields CASSFRDRVSSYEQYF.

The rearrangement links TRBV29-1 to TRBJ2-2, with D uncertain. V was pared by 5 bases and J by 5 bases, with 6 bases between. Germline CDR1 SQVTM, CDR2 ANQGSEA. CDR3 length: 11 amino acids. The CDR3 DNA reads TGCAGCGTTAGTGTGACCGGGGAGCTGTTTTTT. It encodes CSVSVTGELFF.

This clone was counted a few times. The chain combines TRBV14 with TRBJ1-1; 7 bases align to TRBD1. This CDR3 has 12 amino acids. Germline-derived CDR1 and CDR2 are SGHDN and FVKESK. Trimming at V came to 3 bases and at J to 10 bases, leaving 5 bases not matched to a gene. The CDR3 sequence is CASSQAGTVAFF. Here the CDR3 DNA reads TGTGCCAGCAGCCAGGCCGGGACAGTAGCTTTCTTT.

A single count supports this clone. V usage is TRBV7-3 and J usage is TRBJ1-5, with 9 bases identical to TRBD1. The V gene end was trimmed by 4 bases and the J gene end by 7 bases; junction bases not matched to a gene: 8. This CDR3 has 15 amino acids. CDR1 SGHTA and CDR2 FQGTGA come from the germline V gene. As DNA, the CDR3 is TGTGCCAGCAGCTCAGGGACAGGGCATAGACAGCCCCAGCATTTT. Translated, it gives CASSSGTGHRQPQHF.

CDR3 loop: CASSLFVTSGVNTGELFF. CDR3 bases: TGCGCCAGCAGCTTATTCGTGACTAGCGGGGTGAACACCGGGGAGCTGTTTTTT. The V and J genes are TRBV5-1 and TRBJ2-2; 11 nucleotides line up with TRBD2. The CDR3 loop spans 18 amino acids. V gave up 2 bases and J gave up 1 base; unmatched junction bases: 7. CDR1 and CDR2 (germline): SGHRS, YFSETQ.

V is TRBV11-3 and J is TRBJ1-1; TRBD1 agrees at 7 bases. V lost 5 bases to trimming and J lost 3 bases; unmatched junction nucleotides: 3. CDR1 and CDR2 (germline): SGHNT, YENEEA. The CDR3 spans 13 residues. CDR3 sequence (DNA): TGTGCCAGCAGCGGGACAGCTTACACTGAAGCTTTCTTT. Protein product: CASSGTAYTEAFF.

CDR3 loop: CATSLAGGVYEQFF. In DNA, the CDR3 is TGTGCCACGTCACTAGCGGGAGGTGTCTATGAGCAGTTCTTC. This chain connects TRBV15 to TRBJ2-1; 12 bases map to TRBD2. Trimming removed 9 bases from V and 8 bases from J; junction bases left unmatched: 8. This CDR3 spans 14 amino acids. The germline gives CDR1 LNHNV, CDR2 YYDKDF (reference sequence).

The chain uses TRBV10-1 and TRBJ2-3; D is perhaps TRBD2 (7 bases). This CDR3 contains 14 residues. Germline assignment: CDR1 WNHNN and CDR2 SYGVQD (reference sequence). V lost 3 bases and J 5 bases, leaving 12 bases between the germline ends. DNA of the CDR3: TGCGCCAGCAGTGACCGGGGGGCGGTAGATACGCAGTATTTT. Translated: CASSDRGAVDTQYF.

The CDR3 DNA follows: TGTGCCAGCAGCTTTTCATACCTTTACGAGCAGTACTTC. Translation: CASSFSYLYEQYF. The rearrangement joins TRBV7-2 to TRBJ2-7, with unresolved D. The CDR3 is 13 amino acids. Germline V gives CDR1 SGHTA, CDR2 FQGNSA. The germline V and J ends were trimmed by 3 bases and 4 bases, with 10 bases remaining between them.

V and J are TRBV5-1 and TRBJ2-3; 12 nucleotides line up with TRBD2. V shed 0 bases and J 4 bases; nucleotides not matched to a gene: 6. This CDR3 comprises 17 residues. Germline V CDR1 and CDR2: SGHRS, YFSETQ. CDR3 loop: CASSLGRLAGVSDTQYF. In DNA form, the CDR3 reads TGCGCCAGCAGCTTGGGTCGACTAGCGGGAGTCTCAGATACGCAGTATTTT. Looking up the rest from reference TRBV5-1 and TRBJ2-3 gives the full variable domain: KAGVTQTPRYLIKTRGQQVTLSCSPISGHRSVSWYQQTPGQGLQFLFEYFSETQRNKGNFPGRFSGRQFSNSRSEMNVSTLELGDSALYLCASSLGRLAGVSDTQYFGPGTRLTVL.

This clone was counted a few times. Written as DNA, the CDR3 is TGTGCCAGCAGCCCCAGACACTTCACTGAAGCTTTCTTT. Encoded protein: CASSPRHFTEAFF. The chain is built from TRBV11-2 and TRBJ1-1; D ambiguous. This CDR3 spans 13 amino acids. Germline lookup yields CDR1 SGHAT and CDR2 FQNNGV. Trimming cost V 5 bases and J 4 bases, with 11 bases left between them.

The rearrangement joins TRBV11-3 to TRBJ2-7; 7 bases match TRBD1. Germline CDR1 is SGHNT and CDR2 is YENEEA. The CDR3 contains 14 residues. V shed 2 bases and J 5 bases; nucleotides not matched to a gene: 6. CDR3: CASSLQGTVDEQYF. Here the CDR3 DNA reads TGTGCCAGCAGCTTACAGGGGACAGTCGACGAGCAGTACTTC.

The genes are TRBV6-5 and TRBJ2-5; a possible D gene is TRBD2 (5 bases). Matching the DNA end better, TRBJ2-7 makes the J call doubtful. The germline V gene has CDR1 MNHEY and CDR2 SVGAGI. This CDR3 region has 15 residues. CDR3 coding DNA: TGTGCCAGCAGTTACTCGACTGGACTGATCTACGAGCAGTACTTC. This translates into CASSYSTGLIYEQYF.

The chain joins TRBV5-4 to TRBJ2-1, with 7 nucleotides matching TRBD1. This CDR3 is built from 13 residues. V was pared by 4 bases and J by 7 bases, with 5 bases of the junction left unmatched. Germline loops: CDR1 SGHNT, CDR2 YYREEE (reference sequence). CDR3 residues: CASSLGTVNEQFF. The CDR3 nucleotides read TGTGCCAGCAGCCTTGGGACAGTTAATGAGCAGTTCTTC.

This clone was recorded only once. This chain links TRBV5-1 with TRBJ1-2; possibly TRBD1 for D (5 bases). This CDR3 contains 14 residues. CDR1 SGHRS and CDR2 YFSETQ come from the germline V gene. Trimming pared 0 bases from V and 7 bases from J, leaving 13 bases between. This chain's CDR3 is CASSLVVGLGGYTF. Written as DNA, the CDR3 is TGCGCCAGCAGCTTGGTGGTGGGGCTCGGTGGCTACACCTTC.

The chain links TRBV11-2 to TRBJ2-7; D is unclear. V shed 5 bases and J shed 6 bases, with 17 bases lying between them. The CDR3 is made up of 14 amino acids. Germline V lookup: CDR1 SGHAT, CDR2 FQNNGV. The CDR3 sequence: CASSPDPTAGEQYF. The CDR3 coding sequence is TGTGCCAGCAGCCCTGACCCTACCGCTGGCGAGCAGTACTTC.

This sequence joins TRBV29-1 and TRBJ2-1; D possibly matches TRBD1 or TRBD2 (5 bases each). The CDR3 extends over 14 amino acids. Germline V gives CDR1 SQVTM, CDR2 ANQGSEA. The CDR3 DNA sequence: TGCAGGGGGGTTAGAGAGAATGGCTACAATGAGCAGTTCTTC. It translates to CRGVRENGYNEQFF.

The rearrangement uses TRBV6-1 and TRBJ2-7; D is unclear. The V and J ends lost 4 bases and 4 bases respectively, with 5 bases between them. From germline, CDR1 is MNHNS and CDR2 SASEGT. The CDR3 totals 11 residues. The CDR3 loop is CASSVHYEQYF. CDR3 sequence (DNA): TGTGCCAGCAGTGTTCATTACGAGCAGTACTTC.

V usage is TRBV10-2 and J usage is TRBJ2-5; 7 bases align to TRBD2. The trim removed 7 bases at V and 1 base at J, leaving 3 bases unmatched. The CDR3 runs 13 residues. Germline V gene lookup returns CDR1 WSHSY and CDR2 SAAADI. The CDR3 sequence is CASMGLLQETQYF. The CDR3 DNA sequence: TGCGCCAGCATGGGACTACTCCAAGAGACCCAGTACTTC.